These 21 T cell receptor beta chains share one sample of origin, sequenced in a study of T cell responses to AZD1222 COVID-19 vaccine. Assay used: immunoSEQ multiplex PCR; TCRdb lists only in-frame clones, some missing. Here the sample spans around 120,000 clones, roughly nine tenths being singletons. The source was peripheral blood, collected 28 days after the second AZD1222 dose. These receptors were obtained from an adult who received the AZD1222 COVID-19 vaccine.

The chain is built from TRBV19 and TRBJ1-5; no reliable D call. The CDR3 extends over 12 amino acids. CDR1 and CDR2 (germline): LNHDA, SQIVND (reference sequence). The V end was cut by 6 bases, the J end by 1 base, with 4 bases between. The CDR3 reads CASRDSNQPQHF. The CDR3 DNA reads TGTGCCAGTAGGGACAGCAATCAGCCCCAGCATTTT.

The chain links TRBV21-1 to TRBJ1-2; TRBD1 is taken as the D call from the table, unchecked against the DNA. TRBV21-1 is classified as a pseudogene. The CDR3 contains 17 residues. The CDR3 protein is CASSKDWDSWIGYGYTF. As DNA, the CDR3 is TGTGCCAGCAGCAAAGATTGGGACAGCTGGATCGGATATGGCTACACCTTC.

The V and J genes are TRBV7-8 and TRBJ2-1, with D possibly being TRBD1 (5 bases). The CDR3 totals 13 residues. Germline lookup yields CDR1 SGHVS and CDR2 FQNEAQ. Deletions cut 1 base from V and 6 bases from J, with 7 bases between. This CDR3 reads CASSLVQVNEQFF. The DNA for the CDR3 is TGTGCCAGCAGCTTAGTACAGGTCAATGAGCAGTTCTTC.

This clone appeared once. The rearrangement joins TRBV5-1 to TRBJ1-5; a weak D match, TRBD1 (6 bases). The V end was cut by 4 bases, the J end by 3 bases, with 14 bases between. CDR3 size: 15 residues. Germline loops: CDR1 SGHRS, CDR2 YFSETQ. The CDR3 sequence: CASSPTTGYNQPQHF. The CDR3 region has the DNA TGCGCCAGCAGCCCGACGACAGGCTACAATCAGCCCCAGCATTTT.

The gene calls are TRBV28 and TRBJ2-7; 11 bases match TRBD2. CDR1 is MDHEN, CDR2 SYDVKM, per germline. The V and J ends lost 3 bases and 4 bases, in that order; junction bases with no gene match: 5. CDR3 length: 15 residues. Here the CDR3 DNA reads TGTGCCAGCAGTTTTATGTCTAGCGGGAGGTACGAGCAGTACTTC. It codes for CASSFMSSGRYEQYF.

The CDR3 DNA reads TGTGCCAGCAGCTTAACAGGGTTTACTGGGGCCAACGTCCTGACTTTC. Its translation: CASSLTGFTGANVLTF. This rearrangement joins TRBV7-3 to TRBJ2-6; the D is unclear. V was shortened by 0 bases and J by 2 bases, with 8 bases between the two germline ends. The CDR3 is 16 residues long. Germline CDR1 is SGHTA and CDR2 is FQGTGA.

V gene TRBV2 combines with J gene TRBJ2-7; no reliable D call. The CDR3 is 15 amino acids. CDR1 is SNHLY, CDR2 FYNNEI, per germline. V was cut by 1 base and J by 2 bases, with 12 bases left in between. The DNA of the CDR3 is TGTGCCAGCAGTGAAGAAACTATCCTAACCTACGAGCAGTACTTC. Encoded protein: CASSEETILTYEQYF.

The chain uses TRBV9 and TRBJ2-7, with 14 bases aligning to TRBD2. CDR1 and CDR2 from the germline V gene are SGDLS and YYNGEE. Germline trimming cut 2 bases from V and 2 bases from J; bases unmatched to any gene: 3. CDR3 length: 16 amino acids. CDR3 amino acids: CASSVGLAGEAYEQYF. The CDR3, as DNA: TGTGCCAGCAGCGTGGGACTAGCGGGAGAAGCCTACGAGCAGTACTTC. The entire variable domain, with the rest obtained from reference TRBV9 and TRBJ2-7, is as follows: DSGVTQTPKHLITATGQRVTLRCSPRSGDLSVYWYQQSLDQGLQFLIQYYNGEERAKGNILERFSAQQFPDLHSELNLSSLELGDSALYFCASSVGLAGEAYEQYFGPGTRLTVT.

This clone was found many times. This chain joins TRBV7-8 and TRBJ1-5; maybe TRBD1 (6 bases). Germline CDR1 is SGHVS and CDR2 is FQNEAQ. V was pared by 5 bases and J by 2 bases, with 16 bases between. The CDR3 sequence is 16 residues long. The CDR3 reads CASSPMIGGGNQPQHF. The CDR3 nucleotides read TGTGCCAGCAGCCCCATGATCGGGGGCGGCAATCAGCCCCAGCATTTT.

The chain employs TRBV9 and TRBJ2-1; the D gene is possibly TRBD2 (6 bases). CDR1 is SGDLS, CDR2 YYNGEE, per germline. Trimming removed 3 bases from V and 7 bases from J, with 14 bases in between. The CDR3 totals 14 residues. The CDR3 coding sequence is TGTGCCAGCAGCGGCGGAGGGTTCTGGAATGAGCAGTTCTTC. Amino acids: CASSGGGFWNEQFF.

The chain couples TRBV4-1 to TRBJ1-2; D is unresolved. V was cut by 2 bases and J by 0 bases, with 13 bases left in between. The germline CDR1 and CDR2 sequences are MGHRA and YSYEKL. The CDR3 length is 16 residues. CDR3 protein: CASSQYERSANYGYTF. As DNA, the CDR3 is TGCGCCAGCAGCCAATACGAGCGGAGCGCTAACTATGGCTACACCTTC.

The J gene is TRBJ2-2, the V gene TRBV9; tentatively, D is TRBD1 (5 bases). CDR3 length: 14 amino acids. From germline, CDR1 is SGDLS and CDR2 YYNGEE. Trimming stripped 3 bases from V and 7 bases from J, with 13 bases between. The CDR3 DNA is TGTGCCAGCAGCGAGACAGCCCGAAACGGGGAGCTGTTTTTT. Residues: CASSETARNGELFF.

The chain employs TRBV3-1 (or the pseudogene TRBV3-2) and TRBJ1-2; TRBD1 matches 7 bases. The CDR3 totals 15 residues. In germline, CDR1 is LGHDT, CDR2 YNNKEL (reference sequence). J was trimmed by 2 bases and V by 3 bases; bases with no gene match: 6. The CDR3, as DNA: TGTGCCAGCAGCCAGGGACAGCTCCAAAACTATGGCTACACCTTC. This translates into CASSQGQLQNYGYTF.

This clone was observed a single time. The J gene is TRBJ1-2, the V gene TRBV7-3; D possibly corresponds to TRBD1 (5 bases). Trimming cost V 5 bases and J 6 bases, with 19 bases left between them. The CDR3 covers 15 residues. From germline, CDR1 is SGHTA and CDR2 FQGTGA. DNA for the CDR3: TGTGCCAGCAGCCCTGCTGGGGCAGGGATCCATGGCTACACCTTC. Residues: CASSPAGAGIHGYTF.

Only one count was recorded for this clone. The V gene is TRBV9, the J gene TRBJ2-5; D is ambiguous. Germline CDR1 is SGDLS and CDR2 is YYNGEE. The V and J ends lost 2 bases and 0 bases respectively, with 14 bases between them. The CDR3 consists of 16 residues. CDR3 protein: CASSVRGYSYQETQYF. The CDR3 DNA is TGTGCCAGCAGCGTCCGAGGATACTCGTACCAAGAGACCCAGTACTTC.

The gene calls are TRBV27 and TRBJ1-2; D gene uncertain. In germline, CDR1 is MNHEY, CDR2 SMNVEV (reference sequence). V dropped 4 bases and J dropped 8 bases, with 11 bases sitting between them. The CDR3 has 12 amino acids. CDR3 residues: CASSSGYGGYTF. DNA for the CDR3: TGTGCCAGCAGTTCGGGGTACGGAGGCTACACCTTC.

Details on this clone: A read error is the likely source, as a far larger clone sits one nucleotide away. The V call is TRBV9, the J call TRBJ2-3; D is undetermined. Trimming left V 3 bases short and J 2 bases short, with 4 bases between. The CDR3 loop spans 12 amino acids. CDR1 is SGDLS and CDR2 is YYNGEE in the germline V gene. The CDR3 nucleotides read TGTGCCAGCAGCGCCCTCACAGATACGCAGTATTTT. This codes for CASSALTDTQYF.

The CDR3 DNA reads as TGTGCCAGCTCACCATCGGAGGGGCGCGGTGGAAACACCATATATTTT. It specifies CASSPSEGRGGNTIYF. The genes are TRBV18 and TRBJ1-3; a weak D match, TRBD1 (5 bases). V was shortened by 2 bases and J by 3 bases, with 14 bases between the two germline ends. From germline, CDR1 is KGHSH and CDR2 LQKENI. The CDR3 length is 16 residues.

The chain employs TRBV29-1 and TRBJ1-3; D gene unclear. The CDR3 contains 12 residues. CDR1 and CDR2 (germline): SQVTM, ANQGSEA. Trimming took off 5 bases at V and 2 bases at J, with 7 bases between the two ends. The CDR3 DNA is TGCAGCGTTACCGAAACTGGAAACACCATATATTTT. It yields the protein CSVTETGNTIYF. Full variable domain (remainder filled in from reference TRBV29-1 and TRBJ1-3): SAVISQKPSRDICQRGTSLTIQCQVDSQVTMMFWYRQQPGQSLTLIATANQGSEATYESGFVIDKFPISRPNLTFSTLTVSNMSPEDSSIYLCSVTETGNTIYFGEGSWLTVV.

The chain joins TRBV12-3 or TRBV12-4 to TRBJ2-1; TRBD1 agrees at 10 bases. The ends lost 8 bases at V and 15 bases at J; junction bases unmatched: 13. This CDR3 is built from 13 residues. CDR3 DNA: TGTGCCAGCGACGCCCCGGGACAGGGGATGGGGTTCTTC. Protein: CASDAPGQGMGFF.

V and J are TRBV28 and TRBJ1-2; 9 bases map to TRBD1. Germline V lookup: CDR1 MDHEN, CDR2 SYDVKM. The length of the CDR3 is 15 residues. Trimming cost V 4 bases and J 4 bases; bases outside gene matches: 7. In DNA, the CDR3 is TGTGCCAGCAGTTCAGGACAGGGGAGTGTCTATGGCTACACCTTC. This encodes CASSSGQGSVYGYTF.